The 9 T cell receptor beta chains below were found in one sample sequenced in a study of regulatory T cells in long-lasting Graves disease. The time point is: persistent/refractory GD, antithyroid drugs over 5 years with positive TRAb. PBMC RNA served as the TCR library source. CDR3-region Arm-PCR and iRepertoire HTBI primers produced the TCR beta libraries. TCRdb re-analysed the multiplex PCR reads in MiXCR, keeping a single row per CDR3 protein. Of 350,000 to 500,000 distinct CDR3 sequences listed, under 25% are singletons. Material: peripheral blood mononuclear cells (PBMCs), obtained when the disease was refractory, from a patient treated with antithyroid drugs. These TCRs come from a female donor with Graves disease.

Many counts were recorded for this clonotype. The J gene is TRBJ2-7, the V gene TRBV28, with D possibly called TRBD1 or TRBD2 (5 bases each). CDR1 and CDR2 from the germline V gene are MDHEN and SYDVKM. This CDR3 has 15 residues. The V end lost 2 bases, the J end lost 3 bases, and 14 bases lay between the germline ends. The CDR3 is CASSLGGSGVYEQYF. DNA for the CDR3: TGTGCCAGCAGTTTAGGGGGTTCGGGCGTCTACGAGCAGTACTTC. Full variable domain (remainder filled in from reference TRBV28 and TRBJ2-7): DVKVTQSSRYLVKRTGEKVFLECVQDMDHENMFWYRQDPGLGLRLIYFSYDVKMKEKGDIPEGYSVSREKKERFSLILESASTNQTSMYLCASSLGGSGVYEQYFGPGTRLTVT.

This chain joins TRBV7-3 and TRBJ2-7; D is possibly TRBD1 (5 bases). V lost 5 bases to trimming and J lost 1 base, with 12 bases between them. This CDR3 contains 14 residues. CDR1 SGHTA and CDR2 FQGTGA come from the germline V gene. CDR3 in amino acids: CASSPSDRSYEQYF. As DNA, the CDR3 is TGTGCCAGCAGCCCCTCCGACAGATCCTACGAGCAGTACTTC. Full variable domain (rest looked up from reference TRBV7-3 and TRBJ2-7): GAGVSQTPSNKVTEKGKYVELRCDPISGHTALYWYRQSLGQGPEFLIYFQGTGAADDSGLPNDRFFAVRPEGSVSTLKIQRTERGDSAVYLCASSPSDRSYEQYFGPGTRLTVT.

This chain links TRBV4-2 with TRBJ2-7, with 8 bases matching TRBD2. Germline V lookup: CDR1 LGHNA, CDR2 YNFKEQ. With 3 bases clipped from V and 4 bases from J, the junction kept 8 bases outside the gene matches. CDR3 length: 15 residues. For the CDR3, the DNA is TGTGCCAGCAGCCAGGTCCGGGAGGGCCCGTACGAGCAGTACTTC. This encodes CASSQVREGPYEQYF.

This clonotype was detected only a few times. The chain couples TRBV5-1 to TRBJ2-6; D may be TRBD2 (5 bases). V lost 4 bases to trimming and J lost 0 bases, with 20 bases between them. CDR3 length: 19 amino acids. Germline lookup yields CDR1 SGHRS and CDR2 YFSETQ. CDR3 DNA: TGCGCCAGCAGCGCCGCCCCGGGGTCGTCCCTCTCTGGGGCCAACGTCCTGACTTTC. This gives the protein CASSAAPGSSLSGANVLTF.

The V and J genes are TRBV9 and TRBJ1-1, with D hard to call. CDR1 and CDR2 (germline): SGDLS, YYNGEE. The V and J ends lost 4 bases and 1 base respectively, with 8 bases between them. The CDR3 is 13 amino acids. Here the CDR3 DNA reads TGTGCCAGCAGCTCGGCCCCGAACACTGAAGCTTTCTTT. The encoded protein is CASSSAPNTEAFF. Looking up the rest from reference TRBV9 and TRBJ1-1 gives the full variable domain: DSGVTQTPKHLITATGQRVTLRCSPRSGDLSVYWYQQSLDQGLQFLIQYYNGEERAKGNILERFSAQQFPDLHSELNLSSLELGDSALYFCASSSAPNTEAFFGQGTRLTVV.

This clonotype was counted between two and nine times. This CDR3 reads CASTPGTGPRKRSNQPQHF. CDR3 in DNA: TGTGCCAGCACGCCCGGTACGGGCCCCAGGAAAAGGAGCAATCAGCCCCAGCATTTT. The chain employs TRBV6-1 and TRBJ1-5; D gene uncertain. The CDR3 spans 19 residues. Trimming took off 7 bases at V and 1 base at J, with 26 bases between the two ends. CDR1 and CDR2 from the germline V gene are MNHNS and SASEGT.

The table lists this clonotype with a few counts. The chain carries TRBV13 and TRBJ2-5; 7 bases agree with TRBD2. V shed 2 bases and J 5 bases; nucleotides not matched to a gene: 17. The CDR3 runs to 18 residues. Germline CDR1 is PRHDT and CDR2 is FYEKMQ (reference sequence). This chain's CDR3 is CASSLSPGSGPLRETQYF. Here the CDR3 DNA reads TGTGCCAGCAGCTTATCTCCGGGTAGCGGGCCTCTTAGGGAGACCCAGTACTTC.

The V and J genes are TRBV6-5 and TRBJ2-3; 7 nucleotides match TRBD1. This CDR3 is 18 amino acids long. With 2 bases clipped from V and 0 bases from J, the junction kept 11 bases outside the gene matches. Germline CDR1 MNHEY, CDR2 SVGAGI. This CDR3 is CASSYDRAGEYSTDTQYF. The DNA of the CDR3 is TGTGCCAGCAGTTACGACAGGGCAGGGGAATATAGCACAGATACGCAGTATTTT.

This clonotype was counted ten times or more. The chain's CDR3 is CASSERGPSNEKLFF. The CDR3 DNA reads as TGTGCCAGCAGTGAAAGGGGGCCTTCTAATGAAAAACTGTTTTTT. The V call is TRBV2, the J call TRBJ1-4, with 7 bases that match TRBD1. Germline V CDR1 and CDR2: SNHLY, FYNNEI. The length of the CDR3 is 15 residues. The junction had 3 bases not matched to a gene; V was cut back by 2 bases and J by 3 bases.